Listed here is a single T cell receptor (beta chain). Its target is not known. Participants living with HIV all received treatment in the United States. Researchers report immunoSEQ v3.0 was run at survey level. Sequencing of each sample targeted 40,000-50,000 T-cell genomes. Some clones are missing from TCRdb's copy, which holds only in-frame ones; the method was immunoSEQ multiplex PCR. The data show tens of thousands of clones, about 91% seen once. The record originates from a study of long-term antiretroviral therapy in people with HIV. Looked up from germline, CDR1 is MNHEY and CDR2 is SVGAGI. The CDR3 has 14 amino acids. Between the trimmed V and J ends, which lost 7 bases and 6 bases, there was a span of 18 bases. The study's findings and limits: Diversity rose after ART but stayed below transplant donor controls.

This chain joins TRBV6-5 and TRBJ1-2; unclear D gene. This receptor was obtained from a man aged 25-45 years with HIV. Sequenced material: unsorted PBMCs, taken roughly 4.5 years after starting antiretroviral therapy. The DNA for the CDR3 is TGTGCCAGCACCCGAGAGGGTTCCATTGATGGCTACACCTTC. Translated: CASTREGSIDGYTF.